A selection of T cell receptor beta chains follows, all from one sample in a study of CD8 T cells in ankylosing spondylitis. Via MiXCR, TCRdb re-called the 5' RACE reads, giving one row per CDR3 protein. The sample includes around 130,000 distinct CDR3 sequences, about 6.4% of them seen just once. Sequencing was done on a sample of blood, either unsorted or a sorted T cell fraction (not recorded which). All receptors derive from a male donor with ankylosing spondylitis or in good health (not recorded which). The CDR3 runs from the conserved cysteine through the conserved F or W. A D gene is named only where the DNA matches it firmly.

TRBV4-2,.,CASSQDAAETQYF
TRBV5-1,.,CASSPDGNSNQPQHF
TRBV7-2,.,CASSPGPGYEQYF
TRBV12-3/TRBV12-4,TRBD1,CASSLTPTGRTEAFF
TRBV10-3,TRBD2,CAISSSGRNNEQFF
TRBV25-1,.,CASSELLNTEAFF
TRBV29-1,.,CSVEVDGRYTF
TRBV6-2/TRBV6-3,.,CASSYSMADTQYF
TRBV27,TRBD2,CASTSGTSGKYEQYF
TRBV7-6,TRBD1,CASSLVRTGWNEQYF